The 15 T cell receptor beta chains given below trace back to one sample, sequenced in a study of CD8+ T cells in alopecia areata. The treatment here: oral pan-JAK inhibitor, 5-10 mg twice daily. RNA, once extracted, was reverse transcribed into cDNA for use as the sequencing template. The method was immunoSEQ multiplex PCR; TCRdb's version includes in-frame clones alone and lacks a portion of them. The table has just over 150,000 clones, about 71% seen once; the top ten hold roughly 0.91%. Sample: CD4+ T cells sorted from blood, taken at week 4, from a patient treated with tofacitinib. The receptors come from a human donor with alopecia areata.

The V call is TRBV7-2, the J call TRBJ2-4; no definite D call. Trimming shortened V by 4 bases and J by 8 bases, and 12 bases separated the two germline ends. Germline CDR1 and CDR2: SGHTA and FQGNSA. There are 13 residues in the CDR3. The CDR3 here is CASSSRVKDIQYF. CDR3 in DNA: TGTGCCAGCAGCTCTAGGGTGAAGGACATTCAGTACTTC.

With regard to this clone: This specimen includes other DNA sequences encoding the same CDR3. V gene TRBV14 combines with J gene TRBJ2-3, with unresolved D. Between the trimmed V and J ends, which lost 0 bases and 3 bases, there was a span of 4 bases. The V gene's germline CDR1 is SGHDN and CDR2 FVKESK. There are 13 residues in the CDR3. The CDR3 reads CASSQDLTDTQYF. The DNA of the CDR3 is TGTGCCAGCAGCCAAGATCTTACAGATACGCAGTATTTT.

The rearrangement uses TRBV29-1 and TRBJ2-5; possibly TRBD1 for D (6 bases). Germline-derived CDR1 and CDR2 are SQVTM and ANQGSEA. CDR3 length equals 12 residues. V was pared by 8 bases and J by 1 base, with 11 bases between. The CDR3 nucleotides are TGCAGCCTATGGGACATCCAAGAGACCCAGTACTTC. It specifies CSLWDIQETQYF.

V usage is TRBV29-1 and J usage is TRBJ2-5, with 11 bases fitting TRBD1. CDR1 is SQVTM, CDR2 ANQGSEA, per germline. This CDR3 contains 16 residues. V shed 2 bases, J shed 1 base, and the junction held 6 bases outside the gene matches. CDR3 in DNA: TGCAGCGTTGAAAACTTAGGACAGGGGGCCCAAGAGACCCAGTACTTC. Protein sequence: CSVENLGQGAQETQYF. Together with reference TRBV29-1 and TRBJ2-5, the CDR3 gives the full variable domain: SAVISQKPSRDICQRGTSLTIQCQVDSQVTMMFWYRQQPGQSLTLIATANQGSEATYESGFVIDKFPISRPNLTFSTLTVSNMSPEDSSIYLCSVENLGQGAQETQYFGPGTRLLVL.

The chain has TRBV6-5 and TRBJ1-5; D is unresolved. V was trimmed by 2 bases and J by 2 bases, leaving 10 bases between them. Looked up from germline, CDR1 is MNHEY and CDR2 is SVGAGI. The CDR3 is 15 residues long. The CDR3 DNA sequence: TGTGCCAGCAGTTACACCGGGTCTGGCAATCAGCCCCAGCATTTT. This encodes CASSYTGSGNQPQHF.

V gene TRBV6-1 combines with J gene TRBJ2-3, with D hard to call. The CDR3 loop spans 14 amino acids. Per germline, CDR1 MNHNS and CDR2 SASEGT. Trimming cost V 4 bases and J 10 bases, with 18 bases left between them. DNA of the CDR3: TGTGCCAGCAGTGGATGGGAACTGCCCTCCCCGCAGTATTTT. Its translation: CASSGWELPSPQYF.

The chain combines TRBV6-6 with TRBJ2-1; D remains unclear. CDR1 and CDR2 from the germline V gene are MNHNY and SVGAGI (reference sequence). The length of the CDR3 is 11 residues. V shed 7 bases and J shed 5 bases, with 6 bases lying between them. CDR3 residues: CASTIHNEQFF. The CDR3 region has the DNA TGTGCCAGCACGATACACAATGAGCAGTTCTTC.

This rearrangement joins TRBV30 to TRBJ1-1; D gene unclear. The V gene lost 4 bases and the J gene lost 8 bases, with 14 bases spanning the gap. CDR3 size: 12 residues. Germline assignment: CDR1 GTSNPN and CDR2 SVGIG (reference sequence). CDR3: CAWKFGVGEAFF. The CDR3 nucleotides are TGTGCCTGGAAGTTTGGAGTCGGGGAAGCTTTCTTT. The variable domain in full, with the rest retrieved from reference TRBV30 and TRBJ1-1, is SQTIHQWPATLVQPVGSPLSLECTVEGTSNPNLYWYRQAAGRGLQLLFYSVGIGQISSEVPQNLSASRPQDRQFILSSKKLLLSDSGFYLCAWKFGVGEAFFGQGTRLTVV.

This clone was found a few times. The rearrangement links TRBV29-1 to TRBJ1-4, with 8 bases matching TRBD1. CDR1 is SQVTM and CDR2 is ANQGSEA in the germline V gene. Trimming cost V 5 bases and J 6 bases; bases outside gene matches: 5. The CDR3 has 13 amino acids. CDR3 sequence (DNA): TGCAGCGTTACGGACAGGGCCGATGAAAAACTGTTTTTT. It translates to CSVTDRADEKLFF.

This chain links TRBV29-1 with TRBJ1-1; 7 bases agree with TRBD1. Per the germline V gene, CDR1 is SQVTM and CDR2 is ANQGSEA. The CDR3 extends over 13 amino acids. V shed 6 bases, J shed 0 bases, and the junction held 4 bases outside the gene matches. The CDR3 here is CSVTGTVNTEAFF. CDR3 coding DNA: TGCAGCGTCACCGGGACAGTGAACACTGAAGCTTTCTTT.

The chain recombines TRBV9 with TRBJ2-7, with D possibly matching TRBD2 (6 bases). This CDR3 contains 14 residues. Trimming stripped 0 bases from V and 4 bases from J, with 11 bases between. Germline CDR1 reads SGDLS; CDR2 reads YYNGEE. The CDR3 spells CASSVASVDYEQYF. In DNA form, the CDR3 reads TGTGCCAGCAGCGTAGCTAGCGTTGATTACGAGCAGTACTTC.

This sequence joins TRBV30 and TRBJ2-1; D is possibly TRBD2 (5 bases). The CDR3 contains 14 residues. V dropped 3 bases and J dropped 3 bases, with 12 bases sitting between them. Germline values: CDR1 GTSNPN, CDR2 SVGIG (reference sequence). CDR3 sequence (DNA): TGTGCCTGGAGCAAGTCGGCGGGCTACAATGAGCAGTTCTTC. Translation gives CAWSKSAGYNEQFF.

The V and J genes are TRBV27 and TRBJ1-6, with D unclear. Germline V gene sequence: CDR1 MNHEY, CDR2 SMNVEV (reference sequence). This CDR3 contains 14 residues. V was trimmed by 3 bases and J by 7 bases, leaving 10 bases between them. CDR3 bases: TGTGCCAGCAGTTTTCGGGCAGAGAATTCACCCCTCCACTTT. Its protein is CASSFRAENSPLHF.

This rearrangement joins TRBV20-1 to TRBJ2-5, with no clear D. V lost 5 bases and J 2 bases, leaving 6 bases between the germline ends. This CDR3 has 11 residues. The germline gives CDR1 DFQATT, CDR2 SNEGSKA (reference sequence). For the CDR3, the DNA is TGCAGTGCTGAGCATCAAGAGACCCAGTACTTC. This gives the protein CSAEHQETQYF.

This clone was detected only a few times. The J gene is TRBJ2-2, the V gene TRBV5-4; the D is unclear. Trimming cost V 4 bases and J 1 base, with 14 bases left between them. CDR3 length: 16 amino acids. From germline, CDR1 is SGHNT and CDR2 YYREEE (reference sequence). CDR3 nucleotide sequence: TGTGCCAGCAGCCCCGGTATTGGTATGAACACCGGGGAGCTGTTTTTT. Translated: CASSPGIGMNTGELFF.